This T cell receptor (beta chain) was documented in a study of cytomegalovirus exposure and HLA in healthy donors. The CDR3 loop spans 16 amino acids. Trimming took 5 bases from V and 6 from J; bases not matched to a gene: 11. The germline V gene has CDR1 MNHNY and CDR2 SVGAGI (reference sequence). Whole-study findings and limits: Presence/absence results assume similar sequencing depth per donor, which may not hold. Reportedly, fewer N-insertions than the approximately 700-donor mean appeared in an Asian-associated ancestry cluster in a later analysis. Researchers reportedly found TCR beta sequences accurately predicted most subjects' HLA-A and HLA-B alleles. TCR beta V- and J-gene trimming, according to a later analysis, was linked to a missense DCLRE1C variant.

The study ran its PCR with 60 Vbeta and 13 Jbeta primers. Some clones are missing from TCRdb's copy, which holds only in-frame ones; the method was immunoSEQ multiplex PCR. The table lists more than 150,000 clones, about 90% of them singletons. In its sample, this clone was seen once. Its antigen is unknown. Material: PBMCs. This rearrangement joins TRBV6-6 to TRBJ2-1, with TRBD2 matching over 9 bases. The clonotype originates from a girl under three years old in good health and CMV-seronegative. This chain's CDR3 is CASSIRGSGSPNEQFF. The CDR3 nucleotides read TGTGCCAGCAGTATCCGGGGTAGCGGGAGCCCCAATGAGCAGTTCTTC.